These T cell receptor beta chains were read from a single sample in a study of PD-1 blockade in classical Hodgkin lymphoma. This table comes from immunoSEQ multiplex PCR, and its TCRdb copy is limited to in-frame clones, with some not included. The profile shows 40,000 to 45,000 clones, about three quarters of them singletons. The starting material was peripheral blood mononuclear cells (PBMCs), obtained at baseline. These receptor sequences come from a human donor with classical Hodgkin lymphoma. The CDR3 runs from the conserved cysteine through the conserved F or W. A D gene is named only where the DNA matches it firmly. Where a row states a size, it is once, few, many or the class of an expanded clone; other rows omit it.

J,size,D,V,DNA,CDR3
TRBJ2-7,NA,NA,TRBV7-2,TGTGCCAGCAGCTCCCCGGGGACAAGCTCCTACGAGCAGTACTTC,CASSSPGTSSYEQYF
TRBJ1-1,once,NA,TRBV7-6,TGTGCCAGCAGCTTAGGTACGAGGACTGAAGCTTTCTTT,CASSLGTRTEAFF
TRBJ1-1,NA,NA,TRBV7-2,TGTGCCAGCAGCTTAGGGCGGTATGGCGCTTTCTTT,CASSLGRYGAFF
TRBJ2-7,NA,NA,TRBV12-5,TGTGCTAGTGGTCTGGCTCATCTTGCCGGGCAGTTCAACGAGCAGTACTTC,CASGLAHLAGQFNEQYF
TRBJ1-1,few,TRBD1,TRBV29-1,TGCAGCGTCGCCCCGTTGCAGGGGGATACTGAAGCTTTCTTT,CSVAPLQGDTEAFF
TRBJ2-7,NA,NA,TRBV6-5,TGTGCCAGCAGTTACTCTCTAAGGGAGCAGTACTTC,CASSYSLREQYF
TRBJ2-2,NA,NA,TRBV19,TGTGCCAGTAGTATAGAAACCGGGATGTCCGGGGAGCTGTTTTTT,CASSIETGMSGELFF
TRBJ2-3,NA,NA,TRBV5-6,TGTGCCAGCAGCTTGGCTTCTGAGTATGGTGGCACAGATACGCAGTATTTT,CASSLASEYGGTDTQYF
TRBJ2-7,once,NA,TRBV6-1,TGTGCCAGCAAAGGCACCTCCTACGAGCAGTACTTC,CASKGTSYEQYF
TRBJ1-2,NA,NA,TRBV14,TGTGCCAGCAGCCAAGGGTTTCTCTATGGCTACACCTTC,CASSQGFLYGYTF
TRBJ1-6,NA,NA,TRBV4-3,TGCGCCAGCAGCCAGGATGGGCAGCCGAACCCGGGTTCACCCCTCCACTTT,CASSQDGQPNPGSPLHF
TRBJ1-2,NA,NA,TRBV29-1,TGCAGCGACACACTTACAGGCTCTCATGGCTACACCTTC,CSDTLTGSHGYTF
TRBJ2-7,once,TRBD1,TRBV5-1,TGCGCCAGCAGCTGGACCCGACAGGGATTTTCCTACGAGCAGTACTTC,CASSWTRQGFSYEQYF
TRBJ2-6,NA,NA,TRBV29-1,TGCAGCGTTGACATTTCCGAGGGGGGGCGGGCCAACGTCCTGACTTTC,CSVDISEGGRANVLTF
TRBJ1-1,NA,NA,TRBV7-8,TGTGCCAGCAGCTTACGCCCAACCGGAGGGACTGAAGCTTTCTTT,CASSLRPTGGTEAFF
TRBJ2-5,NA,NA,TRBV6-5,TGTGCCAGCAGTTCAGGGGTAGGGACCCAGTACTTC,CASSSGVGTQYF
TRBJ1-6,NA,TRBD1,TRBV6-1,TGTGCCAGCACTCCCACAGGGGGCGGTTCACCCCTCCACTTT,CASTPTGGGSPLHF
TRBJ2-2,few,NA,TRBV19,TGTGCCAGTAGTATTTTTCGTAACACCGGGGAGCTGTTTTTT,CASSIFRNTGELFF
TRBJ2-7,NA,TRBD1,TRBV18,TGTGCCAGCTCACCTACAGGGGGGTACGAGCAGTACTTC,CASSPTGGYEQYF
TRBJ2-3,NA,TRBD2,TRBV5-1,TGCGCCAGCAGCTTGGCCTCTACTAGCGGGGGAAGCACAGATACGCAGTATTTT,CASSLASTSGGSTDTQYF
TRBJ1-5,NA,NA,TRBV27,TGTGCCAGCAGTGATATTGGGGGACAGCCCCAGCATTTT,CASSDIGGQPQHF
TRBJ1-5,NA,NA,TRBV19,TGTGCCAGTAGTAACCGGGACACTTTGTATAGCAATCAGCCCCAGCATTTT,CASSNRDTLYSNQPQHF
TRBJ2-2,NA,NA,TRBV10-3,TGTGCCATCAGTGAGAGGCAGGGCCCCACCGGGGAGCTGTTTTTT,CAISERQGPTGELFF
TRBJ2-5,NA,NA,TRBV2,TGTGCCAGCTCTCCGGGACTCCAAGAGACCCAGTACTTC,CASSPGLQETQYF
TRBJ2-5,NA,TRBD2,TRBV19,TGTGCCAGTACCCGCGTCTGGGGGGGAGAACAAGAGACCCAGTACTTC,CASTRVWGGEQETQYF
TRBJ1-2,NA,NA,TRBV7-2,TGTGCCAGCAGCAACACAGGGAACTATGGCTACACCTTC,CASSNTGNYGYTF
TRBJ2-1,few,NA,TRBV5-4,TGTGCCAGCAGCTTAGCTAGCGACAATGAGCAGTTCTTC,CASSLASDNEQFF
TRBJ2-1,NA,TRBD2,TRBV2,TGTGCCAGCACGGGACTAGCGGCCTCCAATGAGCAGTTCTTC,CASTGLAASNEQFF
TRBJ2-2,once,NA,TRBV11-3,TGTGCCAGCAGCTCCTCCCCCCGCGGGGAGCTGTTTTTT,CASSSSPRGELFF
TRBJ1-5,NA,NA,TRBV5-6,TGTGCCAGCAGCTTCGCTCCCGATCAGCCCCAGCATTTT,CASSFAPDQPQHF
TRBJ1-1,medium-sized,NA,TRBV30,TGTGCCTGGAGTGAGTCTATCAACACTGAAGCTTTCTTT,CAWSESINTEAFF